The rows below give T cell receptor beta chains drawn from one sample of a study of shared clonotypes between healthy human individuals. Assay: immunoSEQ multiplex PCR; the TCRdb copy retains only in-frame clones and omits some. Of 190,000 or so clones listed, approximately 61% are singletons. The sample was memory CD4+ T cells sorted from blood. Receptor source: a man under 40 in good health. The CDR3 runs from the conserved cysteine through the conserved F or W. A D gene is named only where the DNA matches it firmly.

D gene	V gene	CDR3 length	CDR3 protein
TRBD1	TRBV7-9	14	CASSRGQGPYEQYF
TRBD1	TRBV6-1	12	CAAGQGPGELFF
TRBD1	TRBV19	15	CASGQGPSSTDTQYF
TRBD1	TRBV7-9	16	CASSSRTTGVTGELFF
.	TRBV7-4	15	CASSFQGASSYEQYF
TRBD1	TRBV7-2	14	CASRPPGQDYGYTF
.	TRBV7-2	15	CASSLGSGLGGELFF
.	TRBV10-3	15	CAISDRTRLNNEQFF
.	TRBV6-5	16	CASSYSPRRGGYGYTF
TRBD2	TRBV7-2	14	CASSQGAGGREQYF
.	TRBV18	15	CASSPQGYRNTEAFF
.	TRBV9	13	CASSPQGLYGYTF
TRBD2	TRBV5-4	15	CASSTTSGSSDEQFF
.	TRBV7-9	12	CASSAGAGELFF
TRBD1	TRBV7-8	15	CASSPRQGAGYGYTF
.	TRBV5-1	14	CASRQSDTREKLFF
.	TRBV10-3	12	CAIRTDTGELFF
.	TRBV18	13	CASSPAGSHEQYF
.	TRBV5-4	16	CASSLMALSSYNEQFF
.	TRBV5-1	14	CASSLNDGTDTQYF
.	TRBV2	13	CASSSDMNTEAFF
TRBD1	TRBV5-5	15	CASSLGQGSSYEQYF